This T cell receptor beta chain comes out of a study of CD4 T cells in relation to SARS-CoV-2 and coronaviruses. Notes on the study in general: This crossreactivity analysis covered spike protein alone, no other viral proteins. About 65% of donors had memory CD4+ clonotypes crossrecognizing SARS-CoV-2 and common cold coronavirus spike.

The assay was immunoSEQ multiplex PCR, and TCRdb's table has in-frame clones only and misses some. The table records some 69,000 clones, approximately 94% of them present only once. With regard to this clone: As yet, its antigen is unknown.

Unexposed donor CD4+ T cells date from about 2011-2019, before the COVID-19 pandemic. CD4 enrichment then naive enrichment separated naive from memory CD4+ cells. Germline CDR1 MGHRA, CDR2 YSYEKL. V was clipped by 0 bases and J by 5 bases, with 10 bases between them. The CDR3 is 15 amino acids. The sample taken for sequencing was naive CD4+ T cells from PBMCs. The subset is: naive CD4+ T cells isolated by negative enrichment. J is TRBJ2-2 and V is TRBV4-1, with a weak D call TRBD2 (5 bases). The origin of this receptor is a human donor in good health. CDR3 residues: CASSQEASRTGELFF. CDR3 in DNA: TGCGCCAGCAGCCAAGAGGCTAGCAGGACCGGGGAGCTGTTTTTT.